Sequencing of this TCR beta chain was carried out in a study of shared clonotypes between healthy human individuals. Looking at the study overall: Researchers drew samples from a couple of women and three men aged 18 to 49.

The donor cohort consisted entirely of Caucasian adults residing in Nashville, Tennessee. Comment on this clone: What it binds is unknown. Other DNA sequences in the same sample also yield this CDR3.

It was at deep level that the assay was run. Clones were read by immunoSEQ multiplex PCR, and TCRdb kept only the in-frame ones, dropping some. The sample shows millions of clones, 90% to 95% of them seen only once. Study findings and constraints: The small donor group covered limited genetic and exposure diversity.

This CDR3 has 15 amino acids. Germline loops: CDR1 MNHEY, CDR2 SVGAGI. V gave up 4 bases and J gave up 2 bases; unmatched junction bases: 5. The TCR originated in a man younger than 35 in good health. The sequenced sample consisted of naive CD4+ T cells sorted from blood. The subset here: CD45RA+ positively selected. This rearrangement joins TRBV6-5 to TRBJ1-3; 7 nucleotides line up with TRBD1. CDR3 DNA: TGTGCCAGCAGTTCAAGTACAGGGGCTGGAAACACCATATATTTT. Protein sequence: CASSSSTGAGNTIYF.